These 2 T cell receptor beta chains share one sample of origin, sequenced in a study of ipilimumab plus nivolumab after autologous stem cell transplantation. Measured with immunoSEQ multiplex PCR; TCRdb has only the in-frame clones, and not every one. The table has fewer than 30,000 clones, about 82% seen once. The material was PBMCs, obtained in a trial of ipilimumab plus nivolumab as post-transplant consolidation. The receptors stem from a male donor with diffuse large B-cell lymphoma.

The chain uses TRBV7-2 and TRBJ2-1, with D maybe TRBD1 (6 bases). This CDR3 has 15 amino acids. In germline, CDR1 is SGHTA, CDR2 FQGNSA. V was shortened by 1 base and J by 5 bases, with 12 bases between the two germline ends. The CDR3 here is CASSLEWDTDNEQFF. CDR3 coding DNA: TGTGCCAGCAGCTTAGAGTGGGACACAGACAATGAGCAGTTCTTC.

This chain's CDR3 is CASSLKRVGESWETQYF. The CDR3 region has the DNA TGTGCCAGCAGCTTAAAGCGTGTCGGGGAGAGTTGGGAGACCCAGTACTTC. This chain connects TRBV11-1 to TRBJ2-5; possibly TRBD2 for D (5 bases). The CDR3 has 17 residues. Trimming cost V 2 bases and J 5 bases, with 21 bases left between them. Germline CDR1 SGHAT, CDR2 FQDESV (reference sequence).